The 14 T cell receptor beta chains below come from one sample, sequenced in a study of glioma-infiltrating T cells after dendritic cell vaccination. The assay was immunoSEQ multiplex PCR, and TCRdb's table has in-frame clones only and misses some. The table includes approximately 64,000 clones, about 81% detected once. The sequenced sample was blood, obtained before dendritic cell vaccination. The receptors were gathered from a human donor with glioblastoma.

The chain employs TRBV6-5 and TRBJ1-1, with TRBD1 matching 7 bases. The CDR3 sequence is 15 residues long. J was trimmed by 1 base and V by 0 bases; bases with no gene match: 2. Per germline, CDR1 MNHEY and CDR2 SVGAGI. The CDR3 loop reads CASSYSNRGNTEAFF. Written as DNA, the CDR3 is TGTGCCAGCAGTTACTCGAACAGGGGGAACACTGAAGCTTTCTTT.

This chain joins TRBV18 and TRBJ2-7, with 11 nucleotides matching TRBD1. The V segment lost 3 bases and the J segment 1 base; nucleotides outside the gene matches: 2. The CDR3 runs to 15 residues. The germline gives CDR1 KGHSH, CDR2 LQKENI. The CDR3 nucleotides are TGTGCCAGCTCACCGGGACAGGGGGGGTCCTACGAGCAGTACTTC. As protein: CASSPGQGGSYEQYF.

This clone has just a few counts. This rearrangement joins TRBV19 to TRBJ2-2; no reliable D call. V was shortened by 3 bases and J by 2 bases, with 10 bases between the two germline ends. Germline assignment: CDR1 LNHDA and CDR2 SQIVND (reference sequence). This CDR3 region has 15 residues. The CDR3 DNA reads TGTGCCAGTAGTATTACCCCCAGAAACACCGGGGAGCTGTTTTTT. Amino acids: CASSITPRNTGELFF.

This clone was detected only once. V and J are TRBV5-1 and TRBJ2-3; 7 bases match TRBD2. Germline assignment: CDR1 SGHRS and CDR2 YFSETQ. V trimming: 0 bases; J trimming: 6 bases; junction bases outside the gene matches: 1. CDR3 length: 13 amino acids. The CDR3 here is CASSLGAGDTQYF. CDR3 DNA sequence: TGCGCCAGCAGCTTGGGAGCGGGGGATACGCAGTATTTT. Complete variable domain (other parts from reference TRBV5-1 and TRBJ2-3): KAGVTQTPRYLIKTRGQQVTLSCSPISGHRSVSWYQQTPGQGLQFLFEYFSETQRNKGNFPGRFSGRQFSNSRSEMNVSTLELGDSALYLCASSLGAGDTQYFGPGTRLTVL.

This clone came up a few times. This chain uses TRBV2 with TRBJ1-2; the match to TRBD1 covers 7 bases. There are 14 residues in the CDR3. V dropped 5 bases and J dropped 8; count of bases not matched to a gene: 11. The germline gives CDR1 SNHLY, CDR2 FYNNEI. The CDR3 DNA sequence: TGTGCCAGCAGTCAGGGACAGAGTATGAGCGGCTACACCTTC. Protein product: CASSQGQSMSGYTF. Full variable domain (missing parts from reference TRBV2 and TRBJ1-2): EPEVTQTPSHQVTQMGQEVILRCVPISNHLYFYWYRQILGQKVEFLVSFYNNEISEKSEIFDDQFSVERPDGSNFTLKIRSTKLEDSAMYFCASSQGQSMSGYTFGSGTRLTVV.

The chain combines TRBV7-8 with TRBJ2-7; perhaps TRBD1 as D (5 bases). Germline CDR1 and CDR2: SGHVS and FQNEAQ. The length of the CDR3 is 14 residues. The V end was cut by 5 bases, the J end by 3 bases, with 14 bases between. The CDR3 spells CASSLLRTHYEQYF. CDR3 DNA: TGTGCCAGCAGCCTACTTCGGACACACTACGAGCAGTACTTC.

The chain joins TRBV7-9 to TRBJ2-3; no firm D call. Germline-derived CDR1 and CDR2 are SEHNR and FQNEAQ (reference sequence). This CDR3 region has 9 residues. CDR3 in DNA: TGTGGAGCCCCAGATACGCAGTATTTT. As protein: CGAPDTQYF.

The CDR3 coding sequence is TGCAGTGCGGACAGGGCCTTGGAGGAGTTCTTC. Translated, it gives CSADRALEEFF. The rearrangement links TRBV20-1 to TRBJ2-1, with 8 bases aligning to TRBD1. CDR3 size: 11 residues. Per the germline V gene, CDR1 is DFQATT and CDR2 is SNEGSKA (reference sequence). Unmatched junction bases numbered 9, after V lost 6 bases and J lost 14 bases.

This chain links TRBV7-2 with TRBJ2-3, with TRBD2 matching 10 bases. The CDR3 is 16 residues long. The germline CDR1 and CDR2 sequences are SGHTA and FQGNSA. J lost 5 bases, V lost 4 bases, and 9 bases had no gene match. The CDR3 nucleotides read TGTGCCAGCAGCTCGGCTAGCGGGGGAGGAATAGATACGCAGTATTTT. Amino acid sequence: CASSSASGGGIDTQYF.

DNA of the CDR3: TGTGCCAGCAGTTACTCTTCAGGTTCCACTGAAGCTTTCTTT. Protein product: CASSYSSGSTEAFF. J is TRBJ1-1 and V is TRBV6-6, with D unclear. Trimming took off 0 bases at V and 4 bases at J, with 9 bases between the two ends. Germline values: CDR1 MNHNY, CDR2 SVGAGI (reference sequence). The length of the CDR3 is 14 residues.

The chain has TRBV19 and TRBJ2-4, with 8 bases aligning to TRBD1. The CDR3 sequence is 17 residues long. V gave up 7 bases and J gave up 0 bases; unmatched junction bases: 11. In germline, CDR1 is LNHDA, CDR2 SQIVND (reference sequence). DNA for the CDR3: TGTGCCAGTACCCGAGGGGGCAGGGGGCCAGCCAAAAACATTCAGTACTTC. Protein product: CASTRGGRGPAKNIQYF.

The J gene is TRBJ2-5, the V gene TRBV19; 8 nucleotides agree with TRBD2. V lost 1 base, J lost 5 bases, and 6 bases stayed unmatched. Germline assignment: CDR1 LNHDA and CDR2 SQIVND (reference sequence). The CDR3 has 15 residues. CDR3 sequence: CASSIGNQRGETQYF. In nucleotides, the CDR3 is TGTGCCAGTAGTATAGGGAACCAGCGGGGGGAGACCCAGTACTTC.

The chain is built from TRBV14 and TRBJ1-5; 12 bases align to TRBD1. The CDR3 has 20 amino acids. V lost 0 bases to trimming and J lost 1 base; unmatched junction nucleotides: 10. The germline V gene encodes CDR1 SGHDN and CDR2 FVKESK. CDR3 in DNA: TGTGCCAGCAGCCAAGATCCCGGGACAGGGGGCCCGGAGAGCAATCAGCCCCAGCATTTT. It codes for CASSQDPGTGGPESNQPQHF.

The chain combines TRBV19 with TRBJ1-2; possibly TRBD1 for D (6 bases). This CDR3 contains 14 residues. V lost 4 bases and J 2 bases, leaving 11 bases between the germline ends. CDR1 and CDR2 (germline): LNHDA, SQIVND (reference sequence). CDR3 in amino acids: CASSTRTANYGYTF. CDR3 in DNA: TGTGCCAGTAGTACTCGGACAGCGAACTATGGCTACACCTTC.